Given below is one TCR beta chain in context. Its antigen is undetermined. A second PCR, run for about 7 to 12 cycles, used a sample-barcoded 5' primer plus a J-beta primer mix. TCRdb fed the 5' RACE reads into MiXCR, producing one record per CDR3 protein. The profile shows 650,000 to 700,000 distinct CDR3 sequences, approximately 52% of them singletons. The record originates from a study of blood T cells in healthy people across ages. The CDR3 length is 15 residues. The germline gives CDR1 MNHEY, CDR2 SVGEGT. Trimming took 6 bases from V and 1 from J; bases not matched to a gene: 6. Overall study findings and caveats: Higher naive T cell percentage went strongly together with higher TCR beta diversity.

Material for sequencing was blood. The chain has TRBV6-2 or TRBV6-3 and TRBJ1-5; the match to TRBD1 covers 7 bases. The source of this sequence is a woman of 80 years or more in good health. The CDR3 DNA sequence: TGTGCCAGCAGCGTCGGGACAGCCAGCAATCAGCCCCAGCATTTT. Translation gives CASSVGTASNQPQHF.